One sample yielded the 22 T cell receptor beta chains listed below, sequenced in a study of shared clonotypes between healthy human individuals. Only in-frame clones appear in the TCRdb table, and some are missing; sequencing was by immunoSEQ multiplex PCR. Seen here are 2 million to 3 million clones, around nine tenths observed once, and the top ten hold around 0.15%. The material sequenced was naive CD4+ T cells sorted from blood. Stated subset: CD45RA+ positively selected. These receptors were collected from a man between 18 and 29 years old in good health.

This clone is a singleton in its sample. The V gene is TRBV27, the J gene TRBJ2-3; D possibly corresponds to TRBD1 (6 bases). The V end lost 4 bases, the J end lost 2 bases, and 10 bases lay between the germline ends. Germline lookup yields CDR1 MNHEY and CDR2 SMNVEV (reference sequence). The CDR3 totals 14 residues. CDR3 DNA: TGTGCCAGCAGTTCTCACAGGGACACAGATACGCAGTATTTT. Translated, it gives CASSSHRDTDTQYF.

This clone has just one count. The genes are TRBV11-2 and TRBJ1-6; D remains ambiguous. Germline CDR1 SGHAT, CDR2 FQNNGV. The V end was cut by 2 bases, the J end by 1 base, with 6 bases between. This CDR3 comprises 15 residues. CDR3 coding DNA: TGTGCCAGCAGCTTATCTCGGTCCTATAATTCACCCCTCCACTTT. It yields the protein CASSLSRSYNSPLHF. Looking up the rest from reference TRBV11-2 and TRBJ1-6 gives the full variable domain: EAGVAQSPRYKIIEKRQSVAFWCNPISGHATLYWYQQILGQGPKLLIQFQNNGVVDDSQLPKDRFSAERLKGVDSTLKIQPAKLEDSAVYLCASSLSRSYNSPLHFGNGTRLTVT.

The genes are TRBV6-5 and TRBJ1-1; TRBD1 matches at 9 bases. In germline, CDR1 is MNHEY, CDR2 SVGAGI. Trimming at V came to 5 bases and at J to 12 bases, leaving 10 bases not matched to a gene. This CDR3 contains 13 residues. The CDR3 DNA follows: TGTGCCAGCAGTCGTACGGGACAGGGTTTTTCTTTCTTT. Translation gives CASSRTGQGFSFF.

The V and J genes are TRBV7-3 and TRBJ2-1; a possible D gene is TRBD2 (5 bases). Trimming stripped 4 bases from V and 4 bases from J, with 14 bases between. The CDR3 spans 15 residues. Germline CDR1 and CDR2: SGHTA and FQGTGA. The DNA for the CDR3 is TGTGCCAGCAGCTCGGCGGGCACGGCTTACAATGAGCAGTTCTTC. Residues: CASSSAGTAYNEQFF.

The J gene is TRBJ1-1, the V gene TRBV2, with D unclear. The CDR3 totals 14 residues. V lost 7 bases and J 0 bases, leaving 12 bases between the germline ends. Looked up from germline, CDR1 is SNHLY and CDR2 is FYNNEI. CDR3: CASIEETMNTEAFF. DNA for the CDR3: TGTGCCAGCATCGAAGAGACCATGAACACTGAAGCTTTCTTT.

J is TRBJ2-7 and V is TRBV14; 10 nucleotides line up with TRBD1. After removal of 3 bases from V and 6 bases from J, the junction contained 14 bases not matched to a gene. This CDR3 spans 17 amino acids. Germline CDR1 and CDR2: SGHDN and FVKESK. CDR3 amino acids: CASSQGETGTGAFEQYF. The DNA for the CDR3 is TGTGCCAGCAGCCAGGGGGAAACCGGGACAGGGGCCTTCGAGCAGTACTTC.

The rearrangement joins TRBV5-4 to TRBJ1-1; D is ambiguous. The CDR3 runs 16 residues. V was shortened by 0 bases and J by 0 bases, with 12 bases between the two germline ends. Germline values: CDR1 SGHNT, CDR2 YYREEE (reference sequence). CDR3: CASSLGRGRMNTEAFF. In DNA form, the CDR3 reads TGTGCCAGCAGCTTGGGGAGAGGGAGGATGAACACTGAAGCTTTCTTT. Complete variable domain (other parts from reference TRBV5-4 and TRBJ1-1): ETGVTQSPTHLIKTRGQQVTLRCSSQSGHNTVSWYQQALGQGPQFIFQYYREEENGRGNFPPRFSGLQFPNYSSELNVNALELDDSALYLCASSLGRGRMNTEAFFGQGTRLTVV.

CDR3 protein: CASSVGGVGSPLHF. Here the CDR3 DNA reads TGTGCCAGCAGCGTAGGAGGGGTGGGTTCACCCCTCCACTTT. V is TRBV9 and J is TRBJ1-6; tentative D call: TRBD1 (5 bases). V lost 0 bases and J 9 bases, leaving 10 bases between the germline ends. This CDR3 region has 14 residues. Germline V lookup: CDR1 SGDLS, CDR2 YYNGEE.

The chain links TRBV29-1 to TRBJ2-7; weak D call: TRBD1 (5 bases). Germline values: CDR1 SQVTM, CDR2 ANQGSEA. V dropped 4 bases and J dropped 2 bases, with 12 bases sitting between them. CDR3 length: 13 residues. The CDR3 is CSVAGRVTYEQYF. For the CDR3, the DNA is TGCAGCGTTGCGGGCAGGGTGACCTACGAGCAGTACTTC.

The genes are TRBV4-1 and TRBJ1-3; D is unclear. Trimming left V 0 bases short and J 0 bases short, with 15 bases between. The CDR3 spans 18 residues. Germline CDR1 and CDR2: MGHRA and YSYEKL. The CDR3 here is CASSQDRIRGYSGNTIYF. The CDR3 region has the DNA TGCGCCAGCAGCCAAGACCGTATCAGAGGATACTCTGGAAACACCATATATTTT.

The chain couples TRBV27 to TRBJ2-7, with D perhaps matching TRBD1 or TRBD2 (5 bases each). Trimming took 5 bases from V and 2 from J, leaving 16 bases between them. The CDR3 contains 15 residues. Per germline, CDR1 MNHEY and CDR2 SMNVEV (reference sequence). As DNA, the CDR3 is TGTGCCAGCAGTCCTTGGCCGAGAGGGGCCTACGAGCAGTACTTC. Amino acid sequence: CASSPWPRGAYEQYF.

The chain carries TRBV5-1 and TRBJ2-5, with TRBD1 as a possible D gene (5 bases). This CDR3 contains 14 residues. The germline V gene has CDR1 SGHRS and CDR2 YFSETQ. V was pared by 0 bases and J by 5 bases, with 11 bases between. CDR3 loop: CASSLDRYRETQYF. CDR3 DNA: TGCGCCAGCAGCTTGGACAGGTACCGGGAGACCCAGTACTTC.

The chain couples TRBV6-1 to TRBJ1-2; TRBD1 is a possible D gene (5 bases). V dropped 4 bases and J dropped 3 bases, with 15 bases sitting between them. The CDR3 is 15 residues long. From germline, CDR1 is MNHNS and CDR2 SASEGT. The CDR3 DNA follows: TGTGCCAGCAGTGCGCCCCAGGGCGCCGACTATGGCTACACCTTC. This gives the protein CASSAPQGADYGYTF.

Remarks on this clone: Other nucleotide sequences from this sample produce the same CDR3. The rearrangement uses TRBV9 and TRBJ2-5, with D perhaps TRBD1 (5 bases). The V end was cut by 0 bases, the J end by 2 bases, with 11 bases between. CDR1 and CDR2 (germline): SGDLS, YYNGEE. The CDR3 runs to 15 residues. This chain's CDR3 is CASSVVQGGQETQYF. The CDR3 DNA reads as TGTGCCAGCAGCGTAGTTCAGGGCGGTCAAGAGACCCAGTACTTC.

The CDR3, as DNA: TGTGCCAGCAGTTGGGGGGAAGGCAAAAACATTCAGTACTTC. Encoded protein: CASSWGEGKNIQYF. The chain uses TRBV28 and TRBJ2-4, with a possible D match to TRBD2 (6 bases). Germline V gene data show CDR1 as MDHEN and CDR2 as SYDVKM. V was pared by 4 bases and J by 3 bases, with 10 bases between. This CDR3 comprises 14 residues.

This clone occurred once. The chain carries TRBV5-1 and TRBJ2-7; 7 positions agree with TRBD2. This CDR3 spans 14 amino acids. Germline V gene lookup returns CDR1 SGHRS and CDR2 YFSETQ. Trimming cost V 0 bases and J 7 bases; bases outside gene matches: 7. The CDR3 loop reads CASSLGRTAGEQYF. The CDR3 DNA reads as TGCGCCAGCAGCTTGGGTCGCACAGCGGGAGAGCAGTACTTC.

This clone is a singleton in its sample. The V and J genes are TRBV6-5 and TRBJ2-1; D unresolved. The CDR3 has 12 amino acids. The germline V and J ends were trimmed by 8 bases and 9 bases, with 14 bases remaining between them. Per germline, CDR1 MNHEY and CDR2 SVGAGI. CDR3 DNA sequence: TGTGCCAGCCTCTCTTGGGGATCTGAGCAGTTCTTC. This gives the protein CASLSWGSEQFF.

Details on this clone: Other DNA sequences within the sample encode an identical CDR3. The chain links TRBV29-1 to TRBJ1-3; 8 positions match TRBD1. The junction had 5 bases not matched to a gene; V was cut back by 6 bases and J by 4 bases. Germline assignment: CDR1 SQVTM and CDR2 ANQGSEA. CDR3 size: 13 residues. The CDR3 sequence is CSVETGGGNTIYF. The DNA of the CDR3 is TGCAGCGTGGAAACAGGGGGAGGAAACACCATATATTTT.

The CDR3 here is CASSASTSGRENEQFF. The CDR3 nucleotides are TGTGCCAGCAGCGCCTCGACTAGCGGGAGAGAGAATGAGCAGTTCTTC. The chain uses TRBV5-4 and TRBJ2-1; 12 bases fit TRBD2. Trimming took 4 bases from V and 7 from J; bases not matched to a gene: 9. In germline, CDR1 is SGHNT, CDR2 YYREEE (reference sequence). This CDR3 is 16 amino acids long.

The gene calls are TRBV5-1 and TRBJ2-3; possible D gene TRBD1, 5 bases. Germline V gives CDR1 SGHRS, CDR2 YFSETQ. V shed 0 bases and J shed 1 base, with 15 bases lying between them. The length of the CDR3 is 17 residues. The CDR3 bases are TGCGCCAGCAGCTTGGTTGGTGGTAGGGGCGGCACAGATACGCAGTATTTT. Amino acids: CASSLVGGRGGTDTQYF.

Turning to this clone: The sample holds other DNA sequences that translate to the same CDR3. The chain recombines TRBV27 with TRBJ1-2; D not certain. V was trimmed by 5 bases and J by 4 bases, leaving 11 bases between them. The CDR3 is made up of 13 amino acids. The germline gives CDR1 MNHEY, CDR2 SMNVEV (reference sequence). CDR3 coding DNA: TGTGCCAGCAGTCCCACGGGAGGCTATGGCTACACCTTC. Translating gives CASSPTGGYGYTF.

The chain employs TRBV2 and TRBJ2-5, with D hard to call. The CDR3 spans 13 residues. Germline V gene data show CDR1 as SNHLY and CDR2 as FYNNEI. V was shortened by 6 bases and J by 2 bases, with 10 bases between the two germline ends. The CDR3 DNA is TGTGCCAGCAGGAGAGACCAACAAGAGACCCAGTACTTC. Its protein product is CASRRDQQETQYF.